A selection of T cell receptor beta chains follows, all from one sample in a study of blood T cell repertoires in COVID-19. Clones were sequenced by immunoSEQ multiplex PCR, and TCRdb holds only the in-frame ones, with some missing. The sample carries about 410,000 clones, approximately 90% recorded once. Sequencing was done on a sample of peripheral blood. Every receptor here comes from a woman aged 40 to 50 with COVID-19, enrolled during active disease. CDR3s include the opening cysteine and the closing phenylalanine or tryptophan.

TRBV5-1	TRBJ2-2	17	CASSRGTASLSTGELFF
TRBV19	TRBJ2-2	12	CASSYGVGELFF
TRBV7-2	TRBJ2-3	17	CASSLGRGGGRTDTQYF
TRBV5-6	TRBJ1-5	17	CASSLGYGRGDFQPQHF
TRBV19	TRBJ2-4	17	CASSPRLAGGGKNIQYF
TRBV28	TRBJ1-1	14	CASSPRARLIGAFF
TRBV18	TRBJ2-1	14	CASSRGQGYNEQFF
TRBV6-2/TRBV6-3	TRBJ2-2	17	CASSLRSGRGFFGELFF
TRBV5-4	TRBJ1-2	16	CASSLRGWGAIYGYTF
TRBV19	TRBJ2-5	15	CASSIQGQGPETQYF
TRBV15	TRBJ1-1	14	CATSRGGRSAEAFF
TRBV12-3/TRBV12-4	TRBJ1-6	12	CASTRSFLPLHF
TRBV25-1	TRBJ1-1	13	CASRNRGNTEAFF
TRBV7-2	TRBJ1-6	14	CASSLRQGNSPLHF
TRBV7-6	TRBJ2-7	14	CASSLETGTYEQYF